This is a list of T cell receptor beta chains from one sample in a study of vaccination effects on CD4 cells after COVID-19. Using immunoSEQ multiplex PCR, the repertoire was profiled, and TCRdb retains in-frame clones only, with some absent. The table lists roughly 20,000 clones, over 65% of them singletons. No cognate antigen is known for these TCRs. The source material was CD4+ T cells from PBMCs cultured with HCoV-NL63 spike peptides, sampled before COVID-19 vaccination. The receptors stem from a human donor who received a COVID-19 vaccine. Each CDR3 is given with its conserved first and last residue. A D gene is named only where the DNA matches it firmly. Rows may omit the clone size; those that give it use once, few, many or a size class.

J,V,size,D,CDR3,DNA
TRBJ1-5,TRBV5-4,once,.,CASSLAGGNQPQHF,TGTGCCAGCAGCCTGGCGGGTGGCAATCAGCCCCAGCATTTT
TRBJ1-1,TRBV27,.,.,CASRLKRDSLAAFF,TGTGCCAGCAGACTTAAACGGGACTCTTTGGCGGCTTTCTTT
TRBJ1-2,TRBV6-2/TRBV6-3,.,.,CASSYRRLYTF,TGTGCCAGCAGTTACCGGCGACTTTACACCTTC
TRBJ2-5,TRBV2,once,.,CASNFGGEETQYF,TGTGCCAGCAATTTCGGGGGAGAAGAGACCCAGTACTTC
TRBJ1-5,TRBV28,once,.,CASGPSNQPQHF,TGTGCCAGCGGGCCTAGCAATCAGCCCCAGCATTTT
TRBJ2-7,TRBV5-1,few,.,CASSRPGTDYEQYF,TGCGCCAGCAGCAGGCCGGGAACCGACTACGAGCAGTACTTC
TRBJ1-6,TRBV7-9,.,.,CASSLGQSDNSPLHF,TGTGCCAGCAGCTTAGGACAGTCGGATAATTCACCCCTCCACTTT
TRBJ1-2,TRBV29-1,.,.,CSVYDNYGYTF,TGCAGCGTTTATGATAACTATGGCTACACCTTC
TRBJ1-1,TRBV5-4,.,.,CASSLASEGNTEAFF,TGTGCCAGCAGCTTGGCATCGGAGGGGAACACTGAAGCTTTCTTT
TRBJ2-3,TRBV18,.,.,CASSPALLDTQYF,TGTGCCAGCTCACCCGCGCTATTAGATACGCAGTATTTT
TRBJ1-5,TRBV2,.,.,CASKGSVGYSNQPQHF,TGTGCCAGCAAAGGGTCTGTCGGGTATAGCAATCAGCCCCAGCATTTT
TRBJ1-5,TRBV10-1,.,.,CASSDQEGGSQPQHF,TGCGCCAGCAGTGACCAGGAGGGGGGCAGTCAGCCCCAGCATTTT
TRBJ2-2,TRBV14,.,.,CASSPPLTGRVGELFF,TGTGCCAGCAGCCCCCCCCTGACAGGGAGGGTTGGGGAGCTGTTTTTT
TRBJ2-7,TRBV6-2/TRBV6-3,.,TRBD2,CASSYKRGSGEQYF,TGTGCCAGCAGTTACAAGCGGGGCTCGGGGGAGCAGTACTTC
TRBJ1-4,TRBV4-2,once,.,CASSQGDNEKGVLKLFF,TGTGCCAGCAGCCAAGGGGATAATGAAAAGGGGGTTTTGAAACTGTTTTTT
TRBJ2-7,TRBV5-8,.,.,CASSGQIAAYEQYF,TGTGCCAGCAGCGGACAGATCGCAGCCTACGAGCAGTACTTC
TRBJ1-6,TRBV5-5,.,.,CASSDLRPDFQPLHF,TGTGCCAGCAGTGACCTGCGGCCCGATTTTCAACCCCTCCACTTT
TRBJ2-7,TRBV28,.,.,CASSSQRTIYEQYF,TGTGCCAGCAGTTCCCAAAGGACTATTTACGAGCAGTACTTC
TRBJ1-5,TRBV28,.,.,CATTAGNQPQHF,TGTGCCACGACTGCAGGGAATCAGCCCCAGCATTTT
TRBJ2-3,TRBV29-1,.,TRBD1,CSVEDRGRISTDTQYF,TGCAGCGTTGAAGATAGGGGGCGTATTAGCACAGATACGCAGTATTTT
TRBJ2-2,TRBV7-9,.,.,CASIQGNTGELFF,TGTGCCAGCATCCAGGGAAACACCGGGGAGCTGTTTTTT
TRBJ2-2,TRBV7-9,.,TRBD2,CASSQTSGSTGELFF,TGTGCCAGCAGCCAGACTAGCGGGAGCACCGGGGAGCTGTTTTTT
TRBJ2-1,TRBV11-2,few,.,CASRLRDTFNEQFF,TGTGCCAGCCGCCTCCGGGACACCTTCAATGAGCAGTTCTTC
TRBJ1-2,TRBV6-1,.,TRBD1,CASSQGQGAYGYGYTF,TGTGCCAGCAGTCAAGGACAGGGGGCCTATGGCTATGGCTACACCTTC
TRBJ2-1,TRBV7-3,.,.,CASSLTGSGYNEQFF,TGTGCCAGCAGCTTAACAGGGTCGGGCTACAATGAGCAGTTCTTC
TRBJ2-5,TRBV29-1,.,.,CSVEELPGRGETQYF,TGCAGCGTTGAAGAACTGCCGGGACGCGGGGAGACCCAGTACTTC
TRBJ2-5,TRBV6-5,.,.,CASRGIRAQETQYF,TGTGCCAGCAGGGGAATCCGGGCCCAAGAGACCCAGTACTTC
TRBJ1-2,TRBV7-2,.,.,CASSLGQARYNYGYTF,TGTGCCAGCAGCTTAGGACAGGCCCGTTATAACTATGGCTACACCTTC
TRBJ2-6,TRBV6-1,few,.,CASSEAPGEAGANVLTF,TGTGCCAGCAGTGAAGCGCCGGGGGAAGCTGGGGCCAACGTCCTGACTTTC
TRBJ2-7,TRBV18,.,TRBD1,CASSRDRDEQYF,TGTGCCAGCTCCCGCGACAGGGACGAGCAGTACTTC
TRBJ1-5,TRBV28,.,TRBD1,CASSPRTGYYVNQPQHF,TGTGCCAGCAGTCCCCGGACAGGGTACTACGTAAATCAGCCCCAGCATTTT
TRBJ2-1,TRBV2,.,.,CAINSGGSSYNEQFF,TGTGCCATCAACTCGGGTGGTAGCTCCTACAATGAGCAGTTCTTC
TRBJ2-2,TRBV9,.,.,CASQPLPARVGELFF,TGTGCCAGCCAACCCCTTCCTGCTAGGGTCGGGGAGCTGTTTTTT
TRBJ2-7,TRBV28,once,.,CASSFRGGAKYEQYF,TGTGCCAGCAGTTTTAGGGGGGGCGCGAAGTACGAGCAGTACTTC
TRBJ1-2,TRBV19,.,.,CASSSTGATNYGYTF,TGTGCCAGTAGTTCTACGGGAGCCACTAACTATGGCTACACCTTC
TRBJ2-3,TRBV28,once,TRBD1,CASSLGGQGGDTQYF,TGTGCCAGCAGCTTAGGGGGACAGGGAGGAGATACGCAGTATTTT
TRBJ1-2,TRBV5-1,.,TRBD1,CASSLEATGGNYGYTF,TGCGCCAGCAGCTTGGAAGCTACAGGGGGCAACTATGGCTACACCTTC
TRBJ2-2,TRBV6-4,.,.,CASSEYAGSAGELFF,TGTGCCAGCAGTGAATATGCAGGGTCGGCCGGGGAGCTGTTTTTT
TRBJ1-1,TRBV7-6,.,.,CASSFRQGMNTEAFF,TGTGCCAGCAGCTTCCGTCAGGGCATGAACACTGAAGCTTTCTTT
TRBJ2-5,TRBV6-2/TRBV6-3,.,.,CASSYYAPTQYF,TGTGCCAGCAGTTACTATGCACCGACCCAGTACTTC
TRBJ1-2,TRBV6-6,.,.,CASTGGSAHGYTF,TGTGCCAGCACCGGGGGCAGTGCCCATGGCTACACCTTC
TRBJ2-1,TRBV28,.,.,CASLRGAVNYNEQFF,TGTGCCAGTTTAAGGGGTGCCGTCAACTACAATGAGCAGTTCTTC
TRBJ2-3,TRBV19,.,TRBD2,CASKPAGGTDTQYF,TGTGCCAGTAAGCCCGCGGGGGGCACAGATACGCAGTATTTT
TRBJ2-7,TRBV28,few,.,CASRSGGISYEQYF,TGTGCCAGCAGGTCAGGGGGGATCTCCTACGAGCAGTACTTC